This T cell receptor (beta chain) was observed in a study of blood T cell repertoires in COVID-19. Study context: COVID-19 samples, acute and convalescent, were from the United States, Italy and Spain.

This clone was recorded a few times. The CDR3 sequence is 16 residues long. The germline V gene encodes CDR1 SGHTA and CDR2 FQGTGA. With 5 bases removed from V and 0 bases from J, the gap between germline ends came to 14 bases. The data were produced by immunoSEQ multiplex PCR, yet TCRdb's version contains in-frame clones alone and is incomplete. The table has about 130,000 clones, about 85% seen once. The genes are TRBV7-3 and TRBJ2-1; D is uncertain. The TCR sequence derives from a man in his fifties or sixties with acute or convalescent COVID-19. The sequencing input was peripheral blood. CDR3 in amino acids: CASSPDWVSSYNEQFF. The CDR3 nucleotides read TGTGCCAGCAGCCCCGACTGGGTAAGCTCCTACAATGAGCAGTTCTTC.